The 25 T cell receptor beta chains given below trace back to one sample, sequenced in a study of human T cells and chemical hapten exposure. The time point here: pre-sensitization, week 0. Treatment of the sample: therapeutic diphenylcyclopropenone sensitization with weekly scalp DPC. TCRdb ran MiXCR on the RACE reads and lists one entry per CDR3 protein. The sample lists tens of thousands of distinct CDR3 sequences, roughly 12% occurring once. The sample consisted of whole blood, taken in connection with sensitization to the hapten diphenylcyclopropenone (DPC). Receptor source: a woman between 25 and 40 years old with alopecia areata. Some clones in this sample may be carry-over from other donors' samples.

The V and J genes are TRBV20-1 and TRBJ2-7; 7 bases are shared with TRBD2. The CDR3 is 14 residues long. Germline values: CDR1 DFQATT, CDR2 SNEGSKA (reference sequence). V dropped 6 bases and J dropped 2; count of bases not matched to a gene: 10. The CDR3 reads CSAEGSGVPYEQYF. The CDR3 region has the DNA TGCAGTGCAGAGGGGAGCGGGGTGCCCTACGAGCAGTACTTC.

This clonotype has a count of ten or more. The chain carries TRBV28 and TRBJ1-3; D unclear. Germline CDR1 reads MDHEN; CDR2 reads SYDVKM. V lost 5 bases, J lost 0 bases, and 8 bases lay in between. The CDR3 consists of 14 residues. In DNA, the CDR3 is TGTGCCAGCAGTGCACAGAGCTCTGGAAACACCATATATTTT. Protein: CASSAQSSGNTIYF.

This clonotype was seen ten or more times. The chain links TRBV20-1 to TRBJ2-1; D is unclear. V gave up 3 bases and J gave up 14 bases, with 14 bases separating them. This CDR3 spans 11 amino acids. Germline V gene lookup returns CDR1 DFQATT and CDR2 SNEGSKA (reference sequence). The CDR3 DNA follows: TGCAGTGCTAGCCGCCTGAAGCCCGAGTTCTTC. Translating gives CSASRLKPEFF.

As for this clonotype: A much larger clone sits a single nucleotide away, making a read error possible. This sequence joins TRBV6-2 or TRBV6-3 and TRBJ1-1; D remains unclear. The CDR3 length is 13 residues. V lost 7 bases and J lost 2, with 11 bases in between. Germline loops: CDR1 MNHEY, CDR2 SVGEGT. CDR3 nucleotides: TGTGCCAGCACCATAGTGGAAAACACTGAAGCTTTCTTT. Protein product: CASTIVENTEAFF.

This clonotype was recorded many times. The V call is TRBV28, the J call TRBJ1-1; 12 bases match TRBD1. The CDR3 has 16 amino acids. The germline V gene has CDR1 MDHEN and CDR2 SYDVKM. V lost 5 bases, J lost 12 bases, and 16 bases stayed unmatched. CDR3 amino acids: CASSTPGQGARRRTFF. As DNA, the CDR3 is TGTGCCAGCAGTACTCCGGGACAGGGGGCGAGGCGGCGGACTTTCTTT.

This clonotype was observed a few times. This rearrangement joins TRBV20-1 to TRBJ1-5; no reliable D call. CDR3 length equals 14 residues. Trimming removed 0 bases at V and 5 bases at J, with 11 bases between. The germline CDR1 and CDR2 sequences are DFQATT and SNEGSKA (reference sequence). CDR3 nucleotides: TGCAGTGCTAGAGATAGGTCGGGTCATCAGCCCCAGCATTTT. As protein: CSARDRSGHQPQHF.

The J gene is TRBJ2-1, the V gene TRBV6-1; D is unresolved. This CDR3 has 12 residues. V was pared by 6 bases and J by 5 bases, with 8 bases between. Germline V gives CDR1 MNHNS, CDR2 SASEGT. The CDR3 loop is CASSRIDNEQFF. The CDR3 bases are TGTGCCAGCAGCCGTATAGACAATGAGCAGTTCTTC.

This clonotype was seen a handful of times. The chain combines TRBV18 with TRBJ2-7; D is perhaps TRBD2 (6 bases). The germline V and J ends were trimmed by 3 bases and 7 bases, with 19 bases remaining between them. This CDR3 is 15 amino acids long. The V gene's germline CDR1 is KGHSH and CDR2 LQKENI. The DNA for the CDR3 is TGTGCCAGCTCACCGAACCCGGGTCCGCGGGGAGAGCAGTACTTC. Residues: CASSPNPGPRGEQYF.

CDR3 coding DNA: TGTGCCAGCAGTGAAAACGGAGGTCGCGCCGGGGAGCTGTTTTTT. Translation gives CASSENGGRAGELFF. This rearrangement joins TRBV2 to TRBJ2-2; weak D call: TRBD2 (5 bases). The CDR3 is made up of 15 amino acids. Germline V gene lookup returns CDR1 SNHLY and CDR2 FYNNEI. The germline V and J ends were trimmed by 2 bases and 6 bases, with 13 bases remaining between them. The full variable domain, with the rest looked up from reference TRBV2 and TRBJ2-2, is EPEVTQTPSHQVTQMGQEVILRCVPISNHLYFYWYRQILGQKVEFLVSFYNNEISEKSEIFDDQFSVERPDGSNFTLKIRSTKLEDSAMYFCASSENGGRAGELFFGEGSRLTVL.

This clonotype showed up many times. The chain combines TRBV3-1 with TRBJ2-2, with D possibly being TRBD2 (6 bases). V was clipped by 4 bases and J by 4 bases, with 7 bases between them. The CDR3 totals 13 residues. The germline V gene has CDR1 LGHDT and CDR2 YNNKEL (reference sequence). The CDR3 bases are TGTGCCAGCAGCCCCGGGGGCACCGGGGAGCTGTTTTTT. It codes for CASSPGGTGELFF.

The chain joins TRBV28 to TRBJ2-7; D possibly corresponds to TRBD2 (6 bases). V lost 5 bases and J 4 bases, leaving 18 bases between the germline ends. There are 15 residues in the CDR3. The germline gives CDR1 MDHEN, CDR2 SYDVKM. CDR3 DNA sequence: TGTGCCAGCAGTCCCGGGAGTACGTCATGGTACGAGCAGTACTTC. Amino acids: CASSPGSTSWYEQYF.

This clonotype was picked up many times. The V gene is TRBV7-2, the J gene TRBJ2-7, with TRBD2 matching 7 bases. The V gene end was trimmed by 1 base and the J gene end by 7 bases; junction bases not matched to a gene: 13. The CDR3 runs to 16 residues. Germline CDR1 SGHTA, CDR2 FQGNSA. The CDR3 region is CASSLGRAGESGEQYF. The CDR3 DNA sequence: TGTGCCAGCAGCTTAGGCCGGGCGGGAGAAAGCGGTGAGCAGTACTTC. Supplemented by reference TRBV7-2 and TRBJ2-7, the full variable domain reads GAGVSQSPSNKVTEKGKDVELRCDPISGHTALYWYRQSLGQGLEFLIYFQGNSAPDKSGLPSDRFSAERTGGSVSTLTIQRTQQEDSAVYLCASSLGRAGESGEQYFGPGTRLTVT.

This clonotype was seen only a few times. The chain carries TRBV5-6 and TRBJ2-2; either TRBD1 or TRBD2 may supply D (5 bases each). CDR3 length: 16 residues. Germline-derived CDR1 and CDR2 are SGHDT and YYEEEE. V was trimmed by 2 bases and J by 5 bases, leaving 16 bases between them. The CDR3 sequence is CASSFLGTYSTGELFF. DNA for the CDR3: TGTGCCAGCAGCTTTCTCGGGACCTACAGTACCGGGGAGCTGTTTTTT.

This sequence joins TRBV12-5 and TRBJ2-1; unclear D gene. This CDR3 comprises 13 residues. The V end was cut by 9 bases, the J end by 4 bases, with 13 bases between. CDR1 is LGHNT and CDR2 is FRNRAP in the germline V gene. In nucleotides, the CDR3 is TGTGCTAGCCTCAGAAACGGATACAATGAGCAGTTCTTC. It translates to CASLRNGYNEQFF. The full variable domain, with the rest looked up from reference TRBV12-5 and TRBJ2-1, is DARVTQTPRHKVTEMGQEVTMRCQPILGHNTVFWYRQTMMQGLELLAYFRNRAPLDDSGMPKDRFSAEMPDATLATLKIQPSEPRDSAVYFCASLRNGYNEQFFGPGTRLTVL.

This clonotype was counted between two and nine times. This chain joins TRBV30 and TRBJ2-3, with D perhaps matching TRBD2 (6 bases). CDR3 length: 15 residues. Germline assignment: CDR1 GTSNPN and CDR2 SVGIG (reference sequence). Trimming took off 1 base at V and 2 bases at J, with 13 bases between the two ends. The CDR3 coding sequence is TGTGCCTGGAGTGCCAATAGCGGCCCCACAGATACGCAGTATTTT. Its protein is CAWSANSGPTDTQYF.

This clonotype was counted at least ten times. V gene TRBV30 combines with J gene TRBJ2-7; perhaps TRBD2 as D (6 bases). The CDR3 extends over 11 amino acids. Trimming removed 2 bases at V and 6 bases at J, with 8 bases between. Germline CDR1 and CDR2: GTSNPN and SVGIG (reference sequence). The CDR3 DNA follows: TGTGCCTGGAGTCGGGGGACCGAGCAGTACTTC. This encodes CAWSRGTEQYF.

J is TRBJ2-3 and V is TRBV2; 9 bases agree with TRBD2. CDR3 length equals 18 residues. Germline assignment: CDR1 SNHLY and CDR2 FYNNEI. The junction had 21 bases not matched to a gene; V was cut back by 7 bases and J by 7 bases. The CDR3 loop reads CASTKSWLGPSGNNTQYF. The DNA for the CDR3 is TGTGCCAGCACTAAGAGCTGGTTGGGGCCTAGCGGGAATAATACGCAGTATTTT.

The chain couples TRBV27 to TRBJ1-6, with a weak D call TRBD1 (5 bases). V lost 8 bases to trimming and J lost 4 bases, with 15 bases between them. This CDR3 has 15 residues. Germline V gene sequence: CDR1 MNHEY, CDR2 SMNVEV (reference sequence). The CDR3, as DNA: TGTGCCAGCTCCCGCCGGGGGTTATATAATTCACCCCTCCACTTT. This encodes CASSRRGLYNSPLHF.

This chain uses TRBV7-9 with TRBJ2-3; D is possibly TRBD2 (5 bases). Germline assignment: CDR1 SEHNR and CDR2 FQNEAQ (reference sequence). The germline V and J ends were trimmed by 4 bases and 3 bases, with 8 bases remaining between them. CDR3 length equals 13 residues. In DNA form, the CDR3 reads TGTGCCAGCAGCTACGGGAAGACAGATACGCAGTATTTT. As protein: CASSYGKTDTQYF. Full variable domain (outside the CDR3, taken from reference TRBV7-9 and TRBJ2-3): DTGVSQNPRHKITKRGQNVTFRCDPISEHNRLYWYRQTLGQGPEFLTYFQNEAQLEKSRLLSDRFSAERPKGSFSTLEIQRTEQGDSAMYLCASSYGKTDTQYFGPGTRLTVL.

The V call is TRBV5-1, the J call TRBJ2-1, with 7 nucleotides matching TRBD2. This CDR3 has 14 residues. Germline lookup yields CDR1 SGHRS and CDR2 YFSETQ. Germline trimming cut 0 bases from V and 10 bases from J; bases unmatched to any gene: 7. As DNA, the CDR3 is TGCGCCAGCAGCTTGGAGGGAGGGCCTGGGGAGCAGTTCTTC. Protein sequence: CASSLEGGPGEQFF.

This chain uses TRBV6-2 or TRBV6-3 with TRBJ2-3, with unresolved D. Germline V gives CDR1 MNHEY, CDR2 SVGEGT. Between the trimmed V and J ends, which lost 4 bases and 2 bases, there was a span of 16 bases. CDR3 size: 16 residues. This chain's CDR3 is CASSSARGSITDTQYF. In DNA form, the CDR3 reads TGTGCCAGCAGTTCCGCGAGAGGTTCCATCACAGATACGCAGTATTTT.

This clonotype was recorded at least ten times. CDR3 bases: TGTGCCAGCAGCTTGATCGGGATCGATGGTTCACCCCTCCACTTT. Its protein is CASSLIGIDGSPLHF. The chain uses TRBV7-8 and TRBJ1-6; D uncertain. Germline V gives CDR1 SGHVS, CDR2 FQNEAQ. V lost 3 bases to trimming and J lost 9 bases, with 15 bases between them. CDR3 length: 15 amino acids.

In this sample, this clonotype turned up many times. The V and J genes are TRBV13 and TRBJ2-7; D remains unclear. The CDR3 is made up of 12 amino acids. V was shortened by 6 bases and J by 2 bases, with 8 bases between the two germline ends. CDR1 is PRHDT, CDR2 FYEKMQ, per germline (reference sequence). The CDR3, as DNA: TGTGCCAGCAGGTCGAACACCTACGAGCAGTACTTC. This translates into CASRSNTYEQYF.

This clonotype was seen ten or more times. This chain uses TRBV29-1 with TRBJ1-2; TRBD1 agrees at 7 bases. CDR3 size: 13 residues. The V gene end was trimmed by 4 bases and the J gene end by 5 bases; junction bases not matched to a gene: 7. In germline, CDR1 is SQVTM, CDR2 ANQGSEA. The CDR3 loop reads CSVGWDSLYGYTF. Written as DNA, the CDR3 is TGCAGCGTTGGTTGGGACAGTCTTTATGGCTACACCTTC.

The V and J genes are TRBV7-8 and TRBJ1-5; D not certain. Germline loops: CDR1 SGHVS, CDR2 FQNEAQ. The V end was cut by 4 bases, the J end by 5 bases, with 12 bases between. CDR3 length: 14 residues. CDR3 residues: CASSSRMLDQPQHF. The CDR3 region has the DNA TGTGCCAGCAGCTCGCGCATGCTAGATCAGCCCCAGCATTTT.